The 20 T cell receptor beta chains listed next were all sequenced from one sample in a study of T cell responses to AZD1222 COVID-19 vaccine. Sequenced by immunoSEQ multiplex PCR; TCRdb stores in-frame clones only, minus some. The top ten clones hold about 5.5% of a sample with 120,000 to 150,000 clones, roughly 90% of them seen once. Sequenced here: peripheral blood, sampled on day 0 of AZD1222 vaccination. These receptor sequences come from an adult in good health.

The count of this clone is one. The CDR3 nucleotides read TGTGCCAGCAGTTTAGGGACAGGGAAAGGAGAAGAGACCCAGTACTTC. As protein: CASSLGTGKGEETQYF. The rearrangement links TRBV28 to TRBJ2-5, with TRBD1 matching 9 bases. CDR3 size: 16 residues. With 2 bases clipped from V and 3 bases from J, the junction kept 7 bases outside the gene matches. In germline, CDR1 is MDHEN, CDR2 SYDVKM.

V and J are TRBV2 and TRBJ1-6, with D maybe TRBD1 (6 bases). CDR1 SNHLY and CDR2 FYNNEI come from the germline V gene. V was clipped by 6 bases and J by 6 bases, with 21 bases between them. The CDR3 sequence is 17 residues long. The CDR3 DNA sequence: TGTGCCAGCAGGCTATACAGGGAGGCCTCTTCTAATTCACCCCTCCACTTT. It specifies CASRLYREASSNSPLHF.

The rearrangement joins TRBV7-9 to TRBJ2-3; D is unclear. The V and J ends lost 4 bases and 2 bases respectively, with 13 bases between them. The CDR3 runs to 15 residues. The germline V gene has CDR1 SEHNR and CDR2 FQNEAQ (reference sequence). CDR3 nucleotide sequence: TGTGCCAGCAGCTCGAAGGGCCGGTCCACAGATACGCAGTATTTT. This translates into CASSSKGRSTDTQYF.

The chain joins TRBV7-9 to TRBJ2-1; a weak D match, TRBD2 (6 bases). CDR1 is SEHNR, CDR2 FQNEAQ, per germline (reference sequence). This CDR3 comprises 15 residues. V was trimmed by 7 bases and J by 0 bases, leaving 13 bases between them. The CDR3, as DNA: TGTGCCAGCACCGGGCGGGGCCCCTCCTACAATGAGCAGTTCTTC. It yields the protein CASTGRGPSYNEQFF. The variable domain in full, with the rest retrieved from reference TRBV7-9 and TRBJ2-1, is DTGVSQNPRHKITKRGQNVTFRCDPISEHNRLYWYRQTLGQGPEFLTYFQNEAQLEKSRLLSDRFSAERPKGSFSTLEIQRTEQGDSAMYLCASTGRGPSYNEQFFGPGTRLTVL.

The rearrangement links TRBV7-2 to TRBJ2-3; D call uncertain. There are 15 residues in the CDR3. V was trimmed by 0 bases and J by 3 bases, leaving 10 bases between them. Germline lookup yields CDR1 SGHTA and CDR2 FQGNSA. As DNA, the CDR3 is TGTGCCAGCAGCTTAGCAACTCTGGGTACAGATACGCAGTATTTT. It codes for CASSLATLGTDTQYF.

CDR3 sequence: CASSRNSLETGEQFF. The CDR3 DNA sequence: TGCGCCAGCAGTCGTAATTCGCTAGAGACCGGTGAGCAGTTCTTC. This sequence joins TRBV5-1 and TRBJ2-1; no definite D call. The CDR3 runs to 15 residues. Germline CDR1 reads SGHRS; CDR2 reads YFSETQ. Deletions cut 5 bases from V and 9 bases from J, with 21 bases between. Looking up the rest from reference TRBV5-1 and TRBJ2-1 gives the full variable domain: KAGVTQTPRYLIKTRGQQVTLSCSPISGHRSVSWYQQTPGQGLQFLFEYFSETQRNKGNFPGRFSGRQFSNSRSEMNVSTLELGDSALYLCASSRNSLETGEQFFGPGTRLTVL.

The rearrangement uses TRBV6-1 and TRBJ2-7; D possibly corresponds to TRBD2 (6 bases). CDR1 is MNHNS, CDR2 SASEGT, per germline. The V and J ends lost 5 bases and 4 bases respectively, with 15 bases between them. The length of the CDR3 is 14 residues. The CDR3 coding sequence is TGTGCCAGCAGTTATTATCCTAGCGAGTACGAGCAGTACTTC. Residues: CASSYYPSEYEQYF.

The chain couples TRBV6-5 to TRBJ1-5; no clear D. This CDR3 has 15 amino acids. CDR1 MNHEY and CDR2 SVGAGI come from the germline V gene. The germline V and J ends were trimmed by 6 bases and 1 base, with 13 bases remaining between them. CDR3 sequence reads: CASSSDPGSNQPQHF. The CDR3 region has the DNA TGTGCCAGCAGCTCTGACCCGGGGAGCAATCAGCCCCAGCATTTT.

The chain carries TRBV5-1 and TRBJ1-6; 9 positions match TRBD1. The V segment lost 2 bases and the J segment 6 bases; nucleotides outside the gene matches: 6. Per germline, CDR1 SGHRS and CDR2 YFSETQ. This CDR3 has 16 amino acids. The CDR3 nucleotides read TGCGCCAGCAGCTTAACCGGGACAGGGTTTAATTCACCCCTCCACTTT. Amino acids: CASSLTGTGFNSPLHF.

This clone was picked up one time. The CDR3 is CASNLLAGKKQFF. Written as DNA, the CDR3 is TGTGCCAGTAACCTGTTAGCGGGAAAGAAGCAGTTCTTC. The chain combines TRBV19 with TRBJ2-1; 8 bases match TRBD2. V lost 7 bases and J lost 11; bases outside the gene matches: 10. This CDR3 comprises 13 residues. Germline CDR1 and CDR2: LNHDA and SQIVND (reference sequence).

The chain has TRBV27 and TRBJ1-2; TRBD1 aligns across 8 bases. Germline CDR1 is MNHEY and CDR2 is SMNVEV (reference sequence). The CDR3 covers 15 residues. The trim removed 5 bases at V and 6 bases at J, leaving 11 bases unmatched. CDR3 coding DNA: TGTGCCAGCAGTCTCGGACAGGGATCTTTTAATGGCTACACCTTC. Translating gives CASSLGQGSFNGYTF.

The chain combines TRBV12-3 or TRBV12-4 with TRBJ2-7, with D possibly being TRBD1 (5 bases). The length of the CDR3 is 13 residues. Deletions cut 6 bases from V and 6 bases from J, with 15 bases between. This CDR3 reads CASSLIQGSEQYF. The CDR3, as DNA: TGTGCCAGCAGCTTGATCCAGGGTTCCGAGCAGTACTTC.

The chain combines TRBV2 with TRBJ2-6; tentatively, D is TRBD1 (6 bases). V lost 5 bases and J 0 bases, leaving 14 bases between the germline ends. CDR3 length: 17 amino acids. CDR1 SNHLY and CDR2 FYNNEI come from the germline V gene. DNA of the CDR3: TGTGCCAGCAGTTTCGAGGGGACACACTCTGGGGCCAACGTCCTGACTTTC. Protein sequence: CASSFEGTHSGANVLTF.

This sequence joins TRBV30 and TRBJ1-4; 12 positions agree with TRBD1. The CDR3 is 16 residues long. V shed 2 bases, J shed 5 bases, and the junction held 6 bases outside the gene matches. Germline CDR1 GTSNPN, CDR2 SVGIG (reference sequence). CDR3 DNA: TGTGCCTGGAGTATCGGGACAGGGGGCTGGAATGAAAAACTGTTTTTT. This sequence encodes CAWSIGTGGWNEKLFF.

This clone came up a few times. This chain joins TRBV9 and TRBJ2-1; 8 nucleotides align to TRBD2. CDR3 length: 16 residues. CDR1 SGDLS and CDR2 YYNGEE come from the germline V gene. The V segment lost 1 base and the J segment 2 bases; nucleotides outside the gene matches: 5. The CDR3, as DNA: TGTGCCAGCAGCGTAACCGGGAGGGCCACCTACAATGAGCAGTTCTTC. Translation: CASSVTGRATYNEQFF.

This clone has a single count. The chain uses TRBV10-2 and TRBJ1-1, with D unresolved. This CDR3 is built from 13 residues. V lost 7 bases, J lost 1 base, and 10 bases lay in between. The V gene's germline CDR1 is WSHSY and CDR2 SAAADI. The CDR3 DNA is TGCGCCAGCAATCGTGGTGAGAACACTGAAGCTTTCTTT. This gives the protein CASNRGENTEAFF.

The chain recombines TRBV5-1 with TRBJ1-1, with TRBD1 matching over 7 bases. V lost 2 bases and J lost 3; bases outside the gene matches: 1. Germline V CDR1 and CDR2: SGHRS, YFSETQ. This CDR3 contains 13 residues. This CDR3 is CASSLGGDTEAFF. In DNA form, the CDR3 reads TGCGCCAGCAGCTTAGGGGGCGACACTGAAGCTTTCTTT.

This clone was seen at least ten times. The V gene is TRBV28, the J gene TRBJ2-7; the D gene is possibly TRBD1 (5 bases). The CDR3 extends over 12 amino acids. In germline, CDR1 is MDHEN, CDR2 SYDVKM. Trimming pared 7 bases from V and 0 bases from J, leaving 7 bases between. Here the CDR3 reads CASKDSSYEQYF. The CDR3 nucleotides are TGTGCCAGCAAAGACAGCTCCTACGAGCAGTACTTC. The full variable domain, rest sourced from reference TRBV28 and TRBJ2-7, is DVKVTQSSRYLVKRTGEKVFLECVQDMDHENMFWYRQDPGLGLRLIYFSYDVKMKEKGDIPEGYSVSREKKERFSLILESASTNQTSMYLCASKDSSYEQYFGPGTRLTVT.

This chain joins TRBV6-2 or TRBV6-3 and TRBJ2-3, with 7 bases identical to TRBD2. Germline trimming cut 4 bases from V and 3 bases from J; bases unmatched to any gene: 4. In germline, CDR1 is MNHEY, CDR2 SVGEGT. The CDR3 consists of 14 residues. The CDR3 loop is CASSSTSETDTQYF. In DNA form, the CDR3 reads TGTGCCAGCAGTTCAACTAGCGAAACAGATACGCAGTATTTT.

The rearrangement links TRBV5-4 to TRBJ2-4; 7 bases fit TRBD1. CDR3 length: 14 amino acids. V dropped 4 bases and J dropped 0; count of bases not matched to a gene: 1. Germline V CDR1 and CDR2: SGHNT, YYREEE (reference sequence). CDR3 amino acids: CASSRDRAKNIQYF. The CDR3, as DNA: TGTGCCAGCAGCCGGGACAGAGCCAAAAACATTCAGTACTTC.